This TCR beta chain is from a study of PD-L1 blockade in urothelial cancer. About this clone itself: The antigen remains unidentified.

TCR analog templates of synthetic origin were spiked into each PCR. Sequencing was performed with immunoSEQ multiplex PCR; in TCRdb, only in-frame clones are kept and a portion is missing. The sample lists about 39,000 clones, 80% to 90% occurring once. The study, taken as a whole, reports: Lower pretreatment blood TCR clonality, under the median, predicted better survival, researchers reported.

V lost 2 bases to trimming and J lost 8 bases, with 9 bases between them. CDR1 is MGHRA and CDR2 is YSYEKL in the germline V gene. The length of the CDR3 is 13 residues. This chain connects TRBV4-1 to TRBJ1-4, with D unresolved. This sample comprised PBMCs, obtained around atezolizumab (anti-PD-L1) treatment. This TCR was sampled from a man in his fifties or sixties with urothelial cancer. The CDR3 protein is CASSQLRTEKLFF. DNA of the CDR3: TGCGCCAGCAGCCAACTACGAACGGAAAAACTGTTTTTT.